Presented here are 14 T cell receptor beta chains from one specimen sequenced in a study of T cell clonotyping in hematopoietic cell transplantation. TCRdb's table, derived via immunoSEQ multiplex PCR, lists solely in-frame clones and lacks some. The table shows around 6,200 clones, with approximately 87% occurring only once. The source was peripheral blood mononuclear cells, collected 100 days after allogeneic stem cell transplant. Every receptor here comes from a female patient aged 40-50 years who had an allogeneic stem cell transplant from a related donor, so the T cells may come from the graft donor. Some clones in this sample may be carry-over from other donors' samples.

The chain recombines TRBV30 with TRBJ2-3, with D tentatively TRBD2 (6 bases). Germline CDR1 reads GTSNPN; CDR2 reads SVGIG (reference sequence). Deletions cut 0 bases from V and 2 bases from J, with 15 bases between. This CDR3 is built from 16 residues. The DNA of the CDR3 is TGTGCCTGGAGTGTTGGGTTTGGGGGGACCACAGATACGCAGTATTTT. It codes for CAWSVGFGGTTDTQYF.

The chain uses TRBV11-2 and TRBJ1-1, with a possible D match to TRBD1 (6 bases). V lost 7 bases and J 4 bases, leaving 19 bases between the germline ends. Germline CDR1 SGHAT, CDR2 FQNNGV. The CDR3 sequence is 15 residues long. This CDR3 reads CASTKGGRRPTEAFF. DNA of the CDR3: TGTGCCAGCACCAAAGGGGGGCGGAGGCCCACTGAAGCTTTCTTT.

The J gene is TRBJ2-5, the V gene TRBV6-5; 9 nucleotides line up with TRBD2. The V gene's germline CDR1 is MNHEY and CDR2 SVGAGI. The junction had 4 bases not matched to a gene; V was cut back by 6 bases and J by 5 bases. The CDR3 length is 13 residues. This chain's CDR3 is CASSPSGTETQYF. The CDR3 region has the DNA TGTGCCAGCAGCCCTAGCGGGACTGAGACCCAGTACTTC.

This rearrangement joins TRBV6-6 to TRBJ1-4, with D unclear. Trimming stripped 4 bases from V and 0 bases from J, with 3 bases between. The CDR3 is 13 amino acids. Germline loops: CDR1 MNHNY, CDR2 SVGAGI (reference sequence). CDR3 DNA sequence: TGTGCCAGCAGTTTTCCAACTAATGAAAAACTGTTTTTT. Its protein is CASSFPTNEKLFF.

The J gene is TRBJ2-6, the V gene TRBV15, with TRBD1 matching over 7 bases. There are 15 residues in the CDR3. The V gene's germline CDR1 is LNHNV and CDR2 YYDKDF (reference sequence). Trimming removed 3 bases from V and 2 bases from J; junction bases left unmatched: 1. CDR3 DNA: TGTGCCACCAGCAGGCAGGGGGCTGGGGCCAACGTCCTGACTTTC. This translates into CATSRQGAGANVLTF.

V gene TRBV9 combines with J gene TRBJ2-1; D gene ambiguous. The CDR3 totals 13 residues. Germline assignment: CDR1 SGDLS and CDR2 YYNGEE. V dropped 0 bases and J dropped 3 bases, with 4 bases sitting between them. The CDR3 is CASSVADYNEQFF. CDR3 in DNA: TGTGCCAGCAGCGTAGCTGACTACAATGAGCAGTTCTTC.

The chain uses TRBV7-9 and TRBJ2-2; 9 nucleotides line up with TRBD2. V gave up 4 bases and J gave up 7 bases; unmatched junction bases: 1. The CDR3 has 13 amino acids. In germline, CDR1 is SEHNR, CDR2 FQNEAQ (reference sequence). The CDR3 coding sequence is TGTGCCAGCAGCTGGACTAGCGTCGGGGAGCTGTTTTTT. Translation gives CASSWTSVGELFF.

The chain couples TRBV5-6 to TRBJ2-1; 12 bases agree with TRBD2. The CDR3 is made up of 15 amino acids. CDR1 SGHDT and CDR2 YYEEEE come from the germline V gene. Unmatched junction bases numbered 6, after V lost 4 bases and J lost 7 bases. The DNA for the CDR3 is TGTGCCAGCAGCCTTAGGACTAGCGGGAAAAATGAGCAGTTCTTC. Its translation: CASSLRTSGKNEQFF.

V and J are TRBV7-2 and TRBJ2-1, with D possibly TRBD1 on 6 matching bases. V lost 1 base and J lost 2, with 9 bases in between. CDR3 length equals 15 residues. The V gene's germline CDR1 is SGHTA and CDR2 FQGNSA. The CDR3 is CASSLEPGAYNEQFF. The CDR3 DNA is TGTGCCAGCAGCTTAGAACCAGGGGCCTACAATGAGCAGTTCTTC.

The V call is TRBV5-1, the J call TRBJ1-1, with D hard to call. Trimming left V 0 bases short and J 2 bases short, with 5 bases between. The germline V gene encodes CDR1 SGHRS and CDR2 YFSETQ. The CDR3 covers 13 residues. The CDR3 region has the DNA TGCGCCAGCAGCTTGGAGGGAAACACTGAAGCTTTCTTT. Translated, it gives CASSLEGNTEAFF.

This clone was observed a single time. V is TRBV5-1 and J is TRBJ2-5, with 10 bases fitting TRBD2. Germline V gene lookup returns CDR1 SGHRS and CDR2 YFSETQ. Trimming at V came to 0 bases and at J to 7 bases, leaving 3 bases not matched to a gene. There are 14 residues in the CDR3. The CDR3 sequence is CASSLASGSGTQYF. The CDR3 DNA follows: TGCGCCAGCAGCTTGGCTAGCGGGAGTGGGACCCAGTACTTC. The full variable domain, with the rest looked up from reference TRBV5-1 and TRBJ2-5, is KAGVTQTPRYLIKTRGQQVTLSCSPISGHRSVSWYQQTPGQGLQFLFEYFSETQRNKGNFPGRFSGRQFSNSRSEMNVSTLELGDSALYLCASSLASGSGTQYFGPGTRLLVL.

The chain has TRBV27 and TRBJ1-2; D not resolved. The V end lost 4 bases, the J end lost 1 base, and 13 bases lay between the germline ends. The CDR3 runs to 15 residues. Germline-derived CDR1 and CDR2 are MNHEY and SMNVEV (reference sequence). CDR3 sequence (DNA): TGTGCCAGCAGTTCCCTCCCTCAAATTAACTATGGCTACACCTTC. Translated: CASSSLPQINYGYTF.

The rearrangement joins TRBV28 to TRBJ1-5; no clear D. CDR1 MDHEN and CDR2 SYDVKM come from the germline V gene. This CDR3 comprises 13 residues. V shed 3 bases and J shed 3 bases, with 6 bases lying between them. The DNA for the CDR3 is TGTGCCAGCAGTTTTGGAAACAATCAGCCCCAGCATTTT. It translates to CASSFGNNQPQHF.

The chain is built from TRBV11-2 and TRBJ2-5; possible D gene TRBD1, 5 bases. The CDR3 covers 13 residues. Germline CDR1 reads SGHAT; CDR2 reads FQNNGV. V gave up 7 bases and J gave up 1 base, with 10 bases separating them. The CDR3 DNA is TGTGCCAGCACCCTAGGGGTCCAAGAGACCCAGTACTTC. It translates to CASTLGVQETQYF.